This TCR beta chain was recovered during a study of T cell clonality in common variable immunodeficiency (dated by TCRdb to between 2014 and 2017). In its sample, this clone was seen many times. The target of this receptor is not known. Read data end 3 residues before the CDR3 end; the end is taken from the germline J gene. Most CVID patients and most healthy controls were of Caucasian heritage. Heparinized peripheral whole blood samples of roughly 5 to 8.5 ml were obtained from each donor. Genomic DNA from adults with common variable immune deficiency (CVID) and from healthy adult controls was the source for sequencing TCRbeta CDR3 repertoires. The control group comprised 22 healthy adult volunteers, about 12 female and approximately ten male, aged roughly 20 to 66 years with a mean age of around 37. Diluted blood was density-centrifuged over Hypaque 1077 or Ficoll-Paque to isolate peripheral blood mononuclear cells. Genomic DNA was obtained from unsorted mononuclear cells using either Qiagen column purification or a centrifugation-based method.

For sequencing, equivalent amounts of genomic DNA were input from CVID and control samples. For every sample, a 60 bp segment covering the rearranged TCRbeta CDR3 region was amplified and then sequenced. The immunoSEQ assay, a bias-corrected multiplex PCR combined with high-throughput sequencing, was used for TCRbeta amplification. As for the original processing: Every unique nucleotide sequence was considered a clone and was annotated with V, D and J genes, copy number and frequency. Sequences were labeled productive if in frame, and non-productive if out of frame or containing stop codons. As previously described, Shannon's entropy was used to calculate clonality. The predicted amino acid sequences of productive clones were used to derive the mean CDR3 Kyte-Doolittle hydropathy. Hierarchical clustering of scaled V gene usage was performed with the R hclust function using Manhattan distance and complete linkage. Sharing of clones by CDR3 amino acid sequence was evaluated through resampling of 12 repertoires per group over 100 rounds. The repertoires were searched for 70 published EBV-specific and a few hundred published CMV-specific TCRbeta sequences. Analysis left out a couple of CVID samples that produced under 10,000 sequences, so around 40 CVID repertoires remained. Entries here come from immuneACCESS through TCRdb and include only in-frame sequences with V and J called. Some clones fail to appear in such tables; in the studies checked, an unresolved V gene covers under half of the shortfall, and the cause of the remainder is unknown. The DNA was the basis for D and trimming; V, J and clone size are from that table. In this sample, 30,000 or so clones appear, none counted once only. In total, the top ten clones hold about 3.8% of the sample.

The germline V gene supplies CDR1 SNHLY and CDR2 FYNNEI. Germline trimming: 4 bases from V, 5 bases from J; junction bases outside gene matches: 9. The CDR3 covers 16 residues, taking in both the cysteine and the phenylalanine. Shown are 39 bases from within the CDR3, in frame from base 1. What the study reported, not specific to this receptor: CVID TCRbeta sequences reportedly showed fewer deletions and N-nucleotide insertions and lacked highly modified clones with 13 or more V deletions. The authors noted that sequencing repertoires of T cell subpopulations would be needed to clarify what caused the increased clonality in CVID. Even though DNA input was equal, the average per sample came to roughly 80,000 unique sequences for controls compared with around 32,000 for CVID samples. TCRbeta clonality was higher in CVID subjects than in healthy controls (t-test p = 0.018), and the increase was most characteristic of about a third of subjects. Healthy controls shared more TCRbeta clones with each other than CVID subjects shared among themselves (p < 0.0001). Patient heterogeneity within the CVID cohort put limits on correlating repertoire features with clinical complications.

The clonotype originates from a person aged 18 to 75 in good health. The sample comprised peripheral blood mononuclear cells. The chain is assembled from TRBV2 and TRBJ2-3; 10 bases in the junction line up with TRBD2. The CDR3 sequence is CASSGRSSGSRDTQYF. Incomplete CDR3 DNA: TGTGCCAGCAGTGGACGGTCTAGCGGGAGTAGAGATACG.